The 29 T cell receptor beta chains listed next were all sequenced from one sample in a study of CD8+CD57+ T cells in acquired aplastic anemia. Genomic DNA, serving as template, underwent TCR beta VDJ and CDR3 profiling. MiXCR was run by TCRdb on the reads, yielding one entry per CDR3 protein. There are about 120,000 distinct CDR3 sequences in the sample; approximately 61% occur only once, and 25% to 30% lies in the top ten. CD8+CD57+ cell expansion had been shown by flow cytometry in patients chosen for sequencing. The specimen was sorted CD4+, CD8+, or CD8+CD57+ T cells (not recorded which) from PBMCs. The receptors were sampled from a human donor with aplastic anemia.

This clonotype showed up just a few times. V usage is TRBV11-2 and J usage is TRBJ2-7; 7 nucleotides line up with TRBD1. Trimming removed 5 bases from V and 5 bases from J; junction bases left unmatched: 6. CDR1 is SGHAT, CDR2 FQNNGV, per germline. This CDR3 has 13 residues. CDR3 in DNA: TGTGCCAGCAGCCCGACAGGGTTCGACGAGCAGTACTTC. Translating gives CASSPTGFDEQYF.

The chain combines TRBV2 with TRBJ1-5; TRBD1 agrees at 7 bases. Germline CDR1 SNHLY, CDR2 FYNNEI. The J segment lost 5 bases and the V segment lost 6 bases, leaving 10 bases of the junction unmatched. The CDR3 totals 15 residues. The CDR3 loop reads CASRSIQGRHQPQHF. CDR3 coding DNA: TGTGCCAGCAGGAGTATACAGGGGCGGCATCAGCCCCAGCATTTT. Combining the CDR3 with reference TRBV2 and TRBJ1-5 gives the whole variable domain EPEVTQTPSHQVTQMGQEVILRCVPISNHLYFYWYRQILGQKVEFLVSFYNNEISEKSEIFDDQFSVERPDGSNFTLKIRSTKLEDSAMYFCASRSIQGRHQPQHFGDGTRLSIL.

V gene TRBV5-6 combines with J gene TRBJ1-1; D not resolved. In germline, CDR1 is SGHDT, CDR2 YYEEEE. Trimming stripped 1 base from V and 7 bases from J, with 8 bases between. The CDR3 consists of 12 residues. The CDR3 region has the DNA TGTGCCAGCAGCTTGTATACACTTGAAGCTTTCTTT. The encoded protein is CASSLYTLEAFF.

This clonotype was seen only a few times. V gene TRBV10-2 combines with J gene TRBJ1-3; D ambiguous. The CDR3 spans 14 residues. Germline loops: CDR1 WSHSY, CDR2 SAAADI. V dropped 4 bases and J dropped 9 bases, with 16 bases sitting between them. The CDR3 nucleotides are TGCGCCAGCAGTGGCCCGGACCGCCCTGGCACCATATATTTT. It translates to CASSGPDRPGTIYF.

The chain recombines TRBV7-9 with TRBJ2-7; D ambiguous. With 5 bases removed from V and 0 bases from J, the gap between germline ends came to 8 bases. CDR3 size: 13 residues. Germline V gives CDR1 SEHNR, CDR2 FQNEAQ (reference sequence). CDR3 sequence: CASSSLDSYEQYF. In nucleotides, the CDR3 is TGTGCCAGCAGCAGCCTGGACTCCTACGAGCAGTACTTC.

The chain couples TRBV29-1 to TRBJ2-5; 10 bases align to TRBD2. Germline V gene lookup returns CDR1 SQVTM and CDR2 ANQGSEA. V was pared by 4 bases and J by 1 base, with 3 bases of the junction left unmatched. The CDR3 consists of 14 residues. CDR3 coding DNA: TGCAGCGTTGGCATAGCGGGGGGCCAAGAGACCCAGTACTTC. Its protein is CSVGIAGGQETQYF. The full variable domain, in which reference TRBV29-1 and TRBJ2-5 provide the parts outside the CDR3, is SAVISQKPSRDICQRGTSLTIQCQVDSQVTMMFWYRQQPGQSLTLIATANQGSEATYESGFVIDKFPISRPNLTFSTLTVSNMSPEDSSIYLCSVGIAGGQETQYFGPGTRLLVL.

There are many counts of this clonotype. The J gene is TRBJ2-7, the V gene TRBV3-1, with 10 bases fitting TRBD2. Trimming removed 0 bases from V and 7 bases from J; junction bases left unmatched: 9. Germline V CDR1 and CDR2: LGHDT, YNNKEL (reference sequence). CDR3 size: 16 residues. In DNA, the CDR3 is TGTGCCAGCAGCCAAGATAGGGCTAGCGGGAGTAATGAGCAGTACTTC. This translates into CASSQDRASGSNEQYF.

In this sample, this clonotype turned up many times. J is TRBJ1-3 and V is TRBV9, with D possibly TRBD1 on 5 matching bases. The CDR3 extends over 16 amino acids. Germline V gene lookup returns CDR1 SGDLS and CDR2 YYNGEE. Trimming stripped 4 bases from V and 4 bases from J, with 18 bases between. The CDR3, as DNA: TGTGCCAGCAGCCAAAGGGACCGTTCAGTAGGAAACACCATATATTTT. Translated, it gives CASSQRDRSVGNTIYF. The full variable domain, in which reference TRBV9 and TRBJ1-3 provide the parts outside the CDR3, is DSGVTQTPKHLITATGQRVTLRCSPRSGDLSVYWYQQSLDQGLQFLIQYYNGEERAKGNILERFSAQQFPDLHSELNLSSLELGDSALYFCASSQRDRSVGNTIYFGEGSWLTVV.

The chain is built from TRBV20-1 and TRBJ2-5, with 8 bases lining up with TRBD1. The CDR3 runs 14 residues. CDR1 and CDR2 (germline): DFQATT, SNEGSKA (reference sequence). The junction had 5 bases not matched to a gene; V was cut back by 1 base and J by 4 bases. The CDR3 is CSARVQDRGETQYF. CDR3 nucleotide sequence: TGCAGTGCTAGAGTGCAAGACAGGGGAGAGACCCAGTACTTC.

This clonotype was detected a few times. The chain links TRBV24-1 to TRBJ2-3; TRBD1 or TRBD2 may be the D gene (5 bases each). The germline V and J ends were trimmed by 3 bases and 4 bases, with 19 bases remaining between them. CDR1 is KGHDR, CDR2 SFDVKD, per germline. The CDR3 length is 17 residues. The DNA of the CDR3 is TGTGCCACCAGTGATCCCCGCTCAGCACTGGGGGCAGATACGCAGTATTTT. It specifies CATSDPRSALGADTQYF.

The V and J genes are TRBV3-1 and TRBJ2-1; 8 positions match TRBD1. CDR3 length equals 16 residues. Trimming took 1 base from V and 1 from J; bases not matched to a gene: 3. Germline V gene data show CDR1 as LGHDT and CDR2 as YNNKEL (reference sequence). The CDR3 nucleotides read TGTGCCAGCAGCCAAGCCAGGGGGCCATCCTACAATGAGCAGTTCTTC. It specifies CASSQARGPSYNEQFF.

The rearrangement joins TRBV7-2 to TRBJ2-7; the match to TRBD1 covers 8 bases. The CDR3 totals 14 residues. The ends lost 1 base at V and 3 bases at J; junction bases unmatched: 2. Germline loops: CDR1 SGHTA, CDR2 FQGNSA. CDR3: CASSLGTGLYEQYF. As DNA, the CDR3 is TGTGCCAGCAGCTTAGGGACAGGGCTCTACGAGCAGTACTTC. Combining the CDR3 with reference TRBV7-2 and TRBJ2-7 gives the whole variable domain GAGVSQSPSNKVTEKGKDVELRCDPISGHTALYWYRQSLGQGLEFLIYFQGNSAPDKSGLPSDRFSAERTGGSVSTLTIQRTQQEDSAVYLCASSLGTGLYEQYFGPGTRLTVT.

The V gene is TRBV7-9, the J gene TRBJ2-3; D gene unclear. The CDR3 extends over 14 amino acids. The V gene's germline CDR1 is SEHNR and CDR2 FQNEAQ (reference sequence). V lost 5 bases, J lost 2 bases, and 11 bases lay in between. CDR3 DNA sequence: TGTGCCAGCAGCCAAGCCAGACCCACAGATACGCAGTATTTT. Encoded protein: CASSQARPTDTQYF. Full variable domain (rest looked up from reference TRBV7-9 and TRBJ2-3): DTGVSQNPRHKITKRGQNVTFRCDPISEHNRLYWYRQTLGQGPEFLTYFQNEAQLEKSRLLSDRFSAERPKGSFSTLEIQRTEQGDSAMYLCASSQARPTDTQYFGPGTRLTVL.

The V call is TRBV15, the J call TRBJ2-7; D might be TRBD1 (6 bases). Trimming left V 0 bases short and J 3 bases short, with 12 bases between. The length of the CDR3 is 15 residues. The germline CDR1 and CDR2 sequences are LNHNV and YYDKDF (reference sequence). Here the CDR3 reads CATSRDPQGVYEQYF. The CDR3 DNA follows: TGTGCCACCAGCAGAGATCCACAGGGAGTCTACGAGCAGTACTTC. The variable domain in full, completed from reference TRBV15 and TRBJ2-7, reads DAMVIQNPRYQVTQFGKPVTLSCSQTLNHNVMYWYQQKSSQAPKLLFHYYDKDFNNEADTPDNFQSRRPNTSFCFLDIRSPGLGDTAMYLCATSRDPQGVYEQYFGPGTRLTVT.

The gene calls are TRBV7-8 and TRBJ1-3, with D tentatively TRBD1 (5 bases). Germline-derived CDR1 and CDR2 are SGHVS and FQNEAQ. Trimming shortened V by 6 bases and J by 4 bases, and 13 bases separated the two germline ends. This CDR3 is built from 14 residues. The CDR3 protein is CASSYSPGGNTIYF. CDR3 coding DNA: TGTGCCAGCAGTTACTCACCAGGGGGAAACACCATATATTTT. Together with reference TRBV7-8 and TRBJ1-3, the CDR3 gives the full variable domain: GAGVSQSPRYKVAKRGQDVALRCDPISGHVSLFWYQQALGQGPEFLTYFQNEAQLDKSGLPSDRFFAERPEGSVSTLKIQRTQQEDSAVYLCASSYSPGGNTIYFGEGSWLTVV.

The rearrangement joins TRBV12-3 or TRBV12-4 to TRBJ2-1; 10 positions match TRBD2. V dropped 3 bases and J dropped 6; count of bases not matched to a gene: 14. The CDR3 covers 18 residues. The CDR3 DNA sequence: TGTGCCAGCAGTTTGGATCGAGCGGGGGGGCGATCTATCAATGAGCAGTTCTTC. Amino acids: CASSLDRAGGRSINEQFF.

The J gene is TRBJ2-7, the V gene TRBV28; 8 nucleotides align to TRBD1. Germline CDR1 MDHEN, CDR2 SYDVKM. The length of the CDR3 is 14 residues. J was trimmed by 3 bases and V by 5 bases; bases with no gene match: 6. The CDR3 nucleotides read TGTGCCAGCAGTCGGGGGACAGGCAACTACGAGCAGTACTTC. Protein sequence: CASSRGTGNYEQYF.

The CDR3 here is CSVVGSGQTYEQYF. The CDR3, as DNA: TGCAGCGTTGTGGGTAGCGGTCAAACCTACGAGCAGTACTTC. J is TRBJ2-7 and V is TRBV29-1; D perhaps matches TRBD2 (6 bases). V dropped 4 bases and J dropped 2 bases, with 15 bases sitting between them. CDR3 size: 14 residues. In germline, CDR1 is SQVTM, CDR2 ANQGSEA.

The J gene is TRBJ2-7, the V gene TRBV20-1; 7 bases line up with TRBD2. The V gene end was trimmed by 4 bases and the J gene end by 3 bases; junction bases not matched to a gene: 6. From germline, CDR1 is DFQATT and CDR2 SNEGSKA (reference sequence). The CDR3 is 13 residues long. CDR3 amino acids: CSAMGDYHYEQYF. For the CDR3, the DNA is TGCAGTGCTATGGGGGACTACCACTACGAGCAGTACTTC.

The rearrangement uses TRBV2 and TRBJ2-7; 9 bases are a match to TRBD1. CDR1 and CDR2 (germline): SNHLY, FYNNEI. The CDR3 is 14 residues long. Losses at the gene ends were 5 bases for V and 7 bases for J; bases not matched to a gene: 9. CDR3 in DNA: TGTGCCAGCAGTTACCGGGACAGGGCGGGTGAGCAGTACTTC. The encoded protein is CASSYRDRAGEQYF. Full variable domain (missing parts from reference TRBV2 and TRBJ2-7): EPEVTQTPSHQVTQMGQEVILRCVPISNHLYFYWYRQILGQKVEFLVSFYNNEISEKSEIFDDQFSVERPDGSNFTLKIRSTKLEDSAMYFCASSYRDRAGEQYFGPGTRLTVT.

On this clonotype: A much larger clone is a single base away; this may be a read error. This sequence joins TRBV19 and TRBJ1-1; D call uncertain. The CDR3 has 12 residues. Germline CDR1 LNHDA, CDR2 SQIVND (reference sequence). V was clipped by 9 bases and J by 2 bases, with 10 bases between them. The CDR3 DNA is TGTGCCAGCAGCATCGGAAACACTGAAGCTTTCTTT. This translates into CASSIGNTEAFF.

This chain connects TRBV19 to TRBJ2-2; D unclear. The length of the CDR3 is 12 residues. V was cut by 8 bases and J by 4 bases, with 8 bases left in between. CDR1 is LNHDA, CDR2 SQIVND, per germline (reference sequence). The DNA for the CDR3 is TGTGCCAGTCAATCTTCCACCGGGGAGCTGTTTTTT. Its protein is CASQSSTGELFF.

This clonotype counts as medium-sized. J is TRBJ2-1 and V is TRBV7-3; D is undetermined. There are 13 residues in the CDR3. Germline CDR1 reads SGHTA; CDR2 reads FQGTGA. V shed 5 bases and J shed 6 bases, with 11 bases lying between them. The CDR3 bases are TGTGCCAGCAGCCCCGGCTGGGGCAATGAGCAGTTCTTC. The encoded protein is CASSPGWGNEQFF.

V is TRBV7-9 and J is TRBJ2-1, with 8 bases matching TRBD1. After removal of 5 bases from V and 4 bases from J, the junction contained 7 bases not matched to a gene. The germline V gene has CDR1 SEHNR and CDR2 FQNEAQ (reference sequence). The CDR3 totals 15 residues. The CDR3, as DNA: TGTGCCAGCAGCCCAGAGACAGGGGCATACAATGAGCAGTTCTTC. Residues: CASSPETGAYNEQFF.

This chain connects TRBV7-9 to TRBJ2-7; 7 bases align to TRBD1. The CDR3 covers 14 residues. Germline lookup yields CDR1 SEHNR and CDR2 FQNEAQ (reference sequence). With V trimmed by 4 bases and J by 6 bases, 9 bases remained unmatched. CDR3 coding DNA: TGTGCCAGCAGCTCCGGGACAGCGAACACCGAGCAGTACTTC. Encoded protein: CASSSGTANTEQYF.

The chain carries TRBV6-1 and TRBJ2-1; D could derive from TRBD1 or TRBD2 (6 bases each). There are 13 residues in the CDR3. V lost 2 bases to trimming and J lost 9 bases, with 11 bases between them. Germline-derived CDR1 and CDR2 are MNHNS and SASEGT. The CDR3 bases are TGTGCCAGCAGTGAAAGGGGGGCGGTTGAGCAGTTCTTC. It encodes CASSERGAVEQFF.

This chain's CDR3 is CATRLAGGPETQYF. The CDR3 region has the DNA TGTGCCACCCGACTAGCGGGGGGGCCAGAGACCCAGTACTTC. The rearrangement links TRBV19 to TRBJ2-5; 14 bases align to TRBD2. The V gene's germline CDR1 is LNHDA and CDR2 SQIVND (reference sequence). Germline trimming cut 10 bases from V and 4 bases from J; bases unmatched to any gene: 5. CDR3 length: 14 residues.

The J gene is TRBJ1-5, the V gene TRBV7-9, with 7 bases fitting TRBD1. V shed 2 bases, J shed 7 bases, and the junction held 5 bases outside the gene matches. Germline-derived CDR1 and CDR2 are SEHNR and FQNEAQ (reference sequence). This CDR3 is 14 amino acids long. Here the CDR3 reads CASSLTGEGQPQHF. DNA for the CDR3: TGTGCCAGCAGCTTAACAGGGGAGGGACAGCCCCAGCATTTT. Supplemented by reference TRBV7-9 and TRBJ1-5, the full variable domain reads DTGVSQNPRHKITKRGQNVTFRCDPISEHNRLYWYRQTLGQGPEFLTYFQNEAQLEKSRLLSDRFSAERPKGSFSTLEIQRTEQGDSAMYLCASSLTGEGQPQHFGDGTRLSIL.

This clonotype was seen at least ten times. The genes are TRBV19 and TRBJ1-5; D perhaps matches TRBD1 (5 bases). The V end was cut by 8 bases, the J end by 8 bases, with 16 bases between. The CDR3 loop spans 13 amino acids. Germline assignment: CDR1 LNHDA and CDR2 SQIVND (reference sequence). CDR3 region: CASHNRSGKPQHF. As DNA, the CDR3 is TGTGCCAGTCACAATCGCTCAGGGAAGCCCCAGCATTTT.